The 3 T cell receptor beta chains in this list originate from one sample, sequenced in a study of T cells in Graves' hyperthyroidism and ophthalmopathy. TCR beta CDR3 regions were amplified from RNA transcripts. First-round RT-PCR with HTBI primers amplified the TCR CDR3 region. MiXCR, run by TCRdb on the multiplex PCR reads, gives a single entry per CDR3 protein. The sample contains about 640,000 distinct CDR3 sequences, around 20% of which appear only once. Sequencing input: blood. The receptors were sampled from a young man with Graves' ophthalmopathy.

The gene calls are TRBV27 and TRBJ2-7; 9 positions agree with TRBD1. The CDR3 is 14 amino acids. The V and J ends lost 4 bases and 3 bases, in that order; junction bases with no gene match: 4. The germline V gene encodes CDR1 MNHEY and CDR2 SMNVEV (reference sequence). The CDR3 region is CASSSTGGIYEQYF. DNA of the CDR3: TGTGCCAGCAGTTCGACAGGGGGGATCTACGAGCAGTACTTC.

This clonotype has just a few counts. V gene TRBV11-2 combines with J gene TRBJ1-6; D unresolved. The CDR3 is made up of 16 amino acids. In germline, CDR1 is SGHAT, CDR2 FQNNGV. The ends were cut back, 4 bases at V and 3 bases at J, with 13 bases in the middle. The CDR3 here is CASSSVKTHYNSPLHF. The CDR3 region has the DNA TGTGCCAGCAGCTCGGTCAAAACCCACTATAATTCACCCCTCCACTTT.

The DNA for the CDR3 is TGCAGTGCTAGAGATAGATTAACTAGCGGGAGGGCCTTTGAGCAGTTCTTC. It is translated as CSARDRLTSGRAFEQFF. V usage is TRBV20-1 and J usage is TRBJ2-1, with 13 bases identical to TRBD2. J gave up 9 bases and V 0 bases, and 11 bases lay outside the gene matches. Germline V gives CDR1 DFQATT, CDR2 SNEGSKA (reference sequence). The CDR3 runs to 17 residues.